What follows describes a single T cell receptor (beta chain). This record belongs to a study of cytomegalovirus exposure and HLA in healthy donors. The primer mix had 60 Vbeta and 13 Jbeta primers. The assay was immunoSEQ multiplex PCR, and TCRdb's table has in-frame clones only and misses some. The table has about 160,000 clones, about 85% seen once; the top ten hold approximately 2%. The specimen was PBMCs. This sequence originates from a man in his late teens or twenties in good health and CMV-seropositive.

CDR3 coding DNA: TGTGCCTGGACCCCAAAAACAGGGAATAGAGAGACCCAGTACTTC. Encoded protein: CAWTPKTGNRETQYF. The chain carries TRBV30 and TRBJ2-5; weak D call: TRBD1 (6 bases). Germline CDR1 GTSNPN, CDR2 SVGIG (reference sequence). Deletions cut 4 bases from V and 4 bases from J, with 19 bases between. The CDR3 length is 15 residues.